Detailed here is one TCR beta chain. This CDR3 has 15 residues. CDR1 and CDR2 (germline): KGHSH, LQKENI. V lost 3 bases, J lost 1 base, and 12 bases lay in between. These data originate in a study of blood T cell repertoires in COVID-19. Background on the study: Samples representing acute and convalescent COVID-19 were sourced from the United States, Italy and Spain. Sources were T cells, B-cell-depleted T cells, or PBMCs; the material itself was cDNA or gDNA.

Authors' methods: The authors estimated nucleated cell counts from reference gene primer amplification. Profiling relied on immunoSEQ multiplex PCR, and the TCRdb table lists in-frame clones only, not all of them. V and J calls and clone size follow that table, whereas D and trimming were derived from the DNA. Of tens of thousands of clones in the sample, over 75% were seen once. This sequence was found in a woman aged 70-85 years with acute or convalescent COVID-19. Specimen: peripheral blood. V is TRBV18 and J is TRBJ2-5, with D possibly being TRBD1 (5 bases). For the CDR3, the DNA is TGTGCCAGCTCACCTTGGGGCCTGGGCCAAGAGACCCAGTACTTC. It codes for CASSPWGLGQETQYF.